This TCR beta chain was sequenced in a study of T cells in tumors after PD-1 blockade. Germline-derived CDR1 and CDR2 are SGHNT and YENEEA. The V segment lost 1 base and the J segment 5 bases; nucleotides outside the gene matches: 4. This CDR3 has 14 residues. The data were produced by immunoSEQ multiplex PCR, yet TCRdb's version contains in-frame clones alone and is incomplete. Here the sample spans about 34,000 clones, 73% being singletons. The input for sequencing was PBMCs, taken after anti-PD-1 treatment. The chain uses TRBV11-3 and TRBJ2-5; 7 bases are a match to TRBD2. The receptor comes from a human donor with basal cell carcinoma. CDR3 DNA: TGTGCCAGCAGCTTAGGGGCCGGGGGGGAGACCCAGTACTTC. It is translated as CASSLGAGGETQYF.